This TCR beta chain was recorded in a study of post-analysis software for immune sequencing data. The study's findings and limits: For normalized Chao1 diversity, multiple sclerosis patients scored significantly lower than controls did. There were about five TRBV segments more frequent in patients than controls, and TRBV5-6, TRBV5-1 and TRBV20-1 were among them.

Libraries were made from TCR beta cDNA, and they carried unique molecular identifiers. A population of about 1 to 11 million T cells gave rise to around 480,000 cDNA molecules. Via MiXCR, TCRdb re-called the PCR reads, giving one row per CDR3 protein. The data contain hundreds of thousands of distinct CDR3 sequences, approximately 57% of them seen just once; the ten biggest clones take up under 6%. This clonotype was seen a few times. Its antigen is as yet unknown. Trimming stripped 5 bases from V and 4 bases from J, with 15 bases between. Germline CDR1 and CDR2: SEHNR and FQNEAQ (reference sequence). CDR3 length: 15 amino acids.

The chain combines TRBV7-9 with TRBJ2-1; D might be TRBD1 (5 bases). The sequenced sample was blood. This receptor was taken from a girl aged 5-17 years with multiple sclerosis. CDR3 coding DNA: TGTGCCAGCAGCCTTGACAGAAACCAATACAATGAGCAGTTCTTC. It is translated as CASSLDRNQYNEQFF.